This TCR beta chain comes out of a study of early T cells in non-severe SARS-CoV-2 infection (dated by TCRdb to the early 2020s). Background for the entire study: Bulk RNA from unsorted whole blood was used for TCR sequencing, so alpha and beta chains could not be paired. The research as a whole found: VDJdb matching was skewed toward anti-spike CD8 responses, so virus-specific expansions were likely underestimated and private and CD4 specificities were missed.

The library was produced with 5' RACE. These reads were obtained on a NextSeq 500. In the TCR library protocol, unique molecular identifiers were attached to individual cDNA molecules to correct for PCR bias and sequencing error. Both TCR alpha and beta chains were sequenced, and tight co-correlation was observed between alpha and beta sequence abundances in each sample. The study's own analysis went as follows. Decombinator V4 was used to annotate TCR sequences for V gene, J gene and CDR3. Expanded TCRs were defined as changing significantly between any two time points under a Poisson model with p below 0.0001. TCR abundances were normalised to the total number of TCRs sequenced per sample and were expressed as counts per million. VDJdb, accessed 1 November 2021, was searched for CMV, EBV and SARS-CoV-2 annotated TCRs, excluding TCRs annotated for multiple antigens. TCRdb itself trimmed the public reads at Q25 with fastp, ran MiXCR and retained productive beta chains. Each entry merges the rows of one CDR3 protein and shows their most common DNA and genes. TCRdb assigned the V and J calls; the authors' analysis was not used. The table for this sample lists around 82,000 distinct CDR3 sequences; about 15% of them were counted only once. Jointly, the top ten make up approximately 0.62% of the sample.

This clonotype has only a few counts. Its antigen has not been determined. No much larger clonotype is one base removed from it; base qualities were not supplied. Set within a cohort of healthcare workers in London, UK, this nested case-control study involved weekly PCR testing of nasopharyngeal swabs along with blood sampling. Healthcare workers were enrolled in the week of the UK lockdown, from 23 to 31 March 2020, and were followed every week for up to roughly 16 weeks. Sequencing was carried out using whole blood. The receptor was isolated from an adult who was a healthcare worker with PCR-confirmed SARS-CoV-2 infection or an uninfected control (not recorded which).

The DNA sequence reads TGTGCCAGCAGCGCGACAGGGGGAATCTCTGGAAACACCATATATTTT. Translated, it reads CASSATGGISGNTIYF. The sequence links TRBV7-3 to TRBJ1-3, with TRBD1 identical over 9 junction bases. Measured from the cysteine to the phenylalanine, the CDR3 is 16 residues long. The entry retains the CDR3 DNA only, 48 bases that are in frame from base 1. V and J are trimmed by 5 bases and 0 bases, and the gene matches miss 5 bases of the junction. CDR1 and CDR2, per the germline V gene, are SGHTA and FQGTGA.